Given below is one T cell receptor beta chain in context. Antigen specificity is unknown. This sample was taken from a study of graft-versus-host responses after intestinal transplantation. Study-wide results and limits: GvH clones surfaced in recipient marrow, some emerging earlier in ileum or blood.

Data came from immunoSEQ multiplex PCR; TCRdb stores just in-frame clones and leaves some out. The table has approximately 89,000 clones, about 94% seen once. The V gene's germline CDR1 is SGHVS and CDR2 FQNEAQ. Germline trimming cut 0 bases from V and 2 bases from J; bases unmatched to any gene: 9. This CDR3 spans 18 amino acids. The specimen was unstimulated CD4+ T cells sorted from spleen or lymph node cells, collected before intestinal transplant. This clonotype originated in a human donor who received an intestinal transplant. The rearrangement links TRBV7-8 to TRBJ1-3; TRBD1 matches 8 bases. In nucleotides, the CDR3 is TGTGCCAGCAGCTTAGCTCTTCAGGCGGACAGGGCTGGAAACACCATATATTTT. Protein sequence: CASSLALQADRAGNTIYF.